This T cell receptor beta chain was obtained from a study of identifying expanded T cells in peripheral blood. To note about this clone: Its antigen is unknown.

Germline CDR1 and CDR2: SGHVS and FQNEAQ. J lost 5 bases, V lost 3 bases, and 5 bases had no gene match. This CDR3 comprises 15 residues. Overall study findings and caveats: Roughly two-week clone count variance significantly increased as total template count grew. Differentially abundant clones: roughly 1.2 between replicates, about 15 at roughly 2 weeks, approximately 18 at four.

TCRdb's table, derived via immunoSEQ multiplex PCR, lists solely in-frame clones and lacks some. The sample shows 45,000 to 60,000 clones, about 80% of them seen only once. Material: blood. The receptor's source is a person aged 18-69 years in good health. The rearrangement links TRBV7-8 to TRBJ2-3; TRBD2 matches at 10 bases. DNA for the CDR3: TGTGCCAGCAGCTTTAGCGGGAGGAGGGGAGATACGCAGTATTTT. Translating it yields CASSFSGRRGDTQYF.